These 30 T cell receptor beta chains were all obtained from the same sample, sequenced in a study of shared clonotypes between healthy human individuals. Profiling relied on immunoSEQ multiplex PCR, and the TCRdb table lists in-frame clones only, not all of them. Of 2,100,000 or so clones listed, 90% to 96% are singletons. The sequenced sample was naive CD4+ T cells sorted from blood. Documented subset: CD45RA+ positively selected. All receptors come from a man between 18 and 35 years old in good health.

The V and J genes are TRBV6-1 and TRBJ2-3; D uncertain. Germline lookup yields CDR1 MNHNS and CDR2 SASEGT. This CDR3 has 13 amino acids. The V end was cut by 10 bases, the J end by 0 bases, with 11 bases between. The DNA for the CDR3 is TGTGCCACCATGGCGAGGAGCACAGATACGCAGTATTTT. Its protein is CATMARSTDTQYF.

This chain joins TRBV2 and TRBJ2-7; D ambiguous. The CDR3 contains 11 residues. V shed 2 bases and J shed 6 bases, with 5 bases lying between them. CDR1 is SNHLY and CDR2 is FYNNEI in the germline V gene. CDR3 DNA: TGTGCCAGCAGTGAATTTTCCGAGCAGTACTTC. It specifies CASSEFSEQYF.

The CDR3 region has the DNA TGTGCCAGCAGCTTGGGGACAGGGGGCCTCAATTCACCCCTCCACTTT. Its protein product is CASSLGTGGLNSPLHF. This chain links TRBV5-4 with TRBJ1-6, with TRBD1 matching over 11 bases. J was trimmed by 7 bases and V by 0 bases; bases with no gene match: 3. The CDR3 is 16 amino acids. Germline V CDR1 and CDR2: SGHNT, YYREEE (reference sequence).

This chain uses TRBV7-2 with TRBJ2-5; D ambiguous. Germline lookup yields CDR1 SGHTA and CDR2 FQGNSA. The CDR3 totals 18 residues. V shed 1 base and J shed 2 bases, with 20 bases lying between them. As DNA, the CDR3 is TGTGCCAGCAGCTTAGTGGTCGTCGGAAAGGTGCGGCAAGAGACCCAGTACTTC. Translating it yields CASSLVVVGKVRQETQYF.

This rearrangement joins TRBV5-1 to TRBJ2-5, with 13 bases aligning to TRBD2. Per the germline V gene, CDR1 is SGHRS and CDR2 is YFSETQ. This CDR3 comprises 16 residues. The trim removed 4 bases at V and 0 bases at J, leaving 3 bases unmatched. CDR3 nucleotide sequence: TGCGCCAGCAGCCCCGGGACTAGCGGGGACCAAGAGACCCAGTACTTC. This sequence encodes CASSPGTSGDQETQYF.

The chain joins TRBV27 to TRBJ1-6, with D perhaps matching TRBD1 (5 bases). Germline assignment: CDR1 MNHEY and CDR2 SMNVEV (reference sequence). V gave up 3 bases and J gave up 3 bases, with 9 bases separating them. This CDR3 has 15 residues. The CDR3 region is CASSFRQSYNSPLHF. Written as DNA, the CDR3 is TGTGCCAGCAGTTTCAGACAGAGCTATAATTCACCCCTCCACTTT.

The chain employs TRBV30 and TRBJ1-6; TRBD1 matches at 7 bases. The CDR3 contains 15 residues. Trimming removed 4 bases from V and 0 bases from J; junction bases left unmatched: 3. Germline CDR1 and CDR2: GTSNPN and SVGIG (reference sequence). CDR3 protein: CAWTPGGSYNSPLHF. DNA for the CDR3: TGTGCCTGGACTCCAGGGGGCTCCTATAATTCACCCCTCCACTTT. Full variable domain (missing parts from reference TRBV30 and TRBJ1-6): SQTIHQWPATLVQPVGSPLSLECTVEGTSNPNLYWYRQAAGRGLQLLFYSVGIGQISSEVPQNLSASRPQDRQFILSSKKLLLSDSGFYLCAWTPGGSYNSPLHFGNGTRLTVT.

The rearrangement joins TRBV30 to TRBJ1-4, with 7 bases fitting TRBD1. V lost 5 bases and J lost 4; bases outside the gene matches: 10. The CDR3 totals 15 residues. Germline values: CDR1 GTSNPN, CDR2 SVGIG (reference sequence). The CDR3 is CAWGPEGAFNEKLFF. The CDR3 DNA is TGTGCCTGGGGACCCGAGGGGGCCTTTAATGAAAAACTGTTTTTT.

The rearrangement links TRBV28 to TRBJ1-2; no reliable D call. CDR3 length: 11 residues. V gave up 7 bases and J gave up 8 bases, with 11 bases separating them. The germline gives CDR1 MDHEN, CDR2 SYDVKM. CDR3 amino acids: CASMGVEGYTF. As DNA, the CDR3 is TGTGCCAGCATGGGTGTTGAGGGCTACACCTTC.

The V call is TRBV6-1, the J call TRBJ2-5, with 13 bases fitting TRBD2. J was trimmed by 5 bases and V by 6 bases; bases with no gene match: 3. Germline CDR1 and CDR2: MNHNS and SASEGT. The CDR3 has 14 residues. The CDR3 region has the DNA TGTGCCAGCAGCGGGACTAGCGGGACGGAGACCCAGTACTTC. Translation gives CASSGTSGTETQYF.

About this clone itself: This specimen includes other DNA sequences encoding the same CDR3. The V gene is TRBV18, the J gene TRBJ2-5; a weak D match, TRBD1 (6 bases). The V gene's germline CDR1 is KGHSH and CDR2 LQKENI. The CDR3 runs 14 residues. V was cut by 3 bases and J by 2 bases, with 10 bases left in between. CDR3 coding DNA: TGTGCCAGCTCACCCAGGGGAGTACAAGAGACCCAGTACTTC. Protein sequence: CASSPRGVQETQYF.

This clone was detected only once. V gene TRBV9 combines with J gene TRBJ1-5, with TRBD1 as a possible D gene (5 bases). The CDR3 loop spans 12 amino acids. Trimming pared 7 bases from V and 5 bases from J, leaving 10 bases between. Germline assignment: CDR1 SGDLS and CDR2 YYNGEE. The CDR3 DNA is TGTGCCAGCGGGGGGACGGATCAGCCCCAGCATTTT. This gives the protein CASGGTDQPQHF.

J is TRBJ2-7 and V is TRBV6-5, with 11 bases aligning to TRBD2. Trimming at V came to 6 bases and at J to 2 bases, leaving 6 bases not matched to a gene. Germline V lookup: CDR1 MNHEY, CDR2 SVGAGI. This CDR3 contains 15 residues. CDR3: CASRELAGEPYEQYF. The CDR3 DNA sequence: TGTGCCAGCAGGGAACTAGCGGGAGAGCCCTACGAGCAGTACTTC.

The chain links TRBV28 to TRBJ2-2; 8 nucleotides align to TRBD1. V lost 11 bases and J lost 5; bases outside the gene matches: 4. Germline V gene sequence: CDR1 MDHEN, CDR2 SYDVKM. The CDR3 sequence is 12 residues long. CDR3 nucleotide sequence: TGTGCCGGGAGGACAGGGACCGGGGAGCTGTTTTTT. Translating gives CAGRTGTGELFF.

The CDR3 loop is CASSVGQIYNSPLHF. The CDR3 DNA reads TGTGCCAGCAGTGTCGGTCAGATCTATAATTCACCCCTCCACTTT. The chain carries TRBV6-1 and TRBJ1-6; no definite D call. Germline V lookup: CDR1 MNHNS, CDR2 SASEGT. This CDR3 comprises 15 residues. The V and J ends lost 4 bases and 3 bases respectively, with 10 bases between them.

CDR3 in DNA: TGTGCCAGCAGCTTAGACAGGGGTACTAGCACTGAAGCTTTCTTT. The encoded protein is CASSLDRGTSTEAFF. The chain employs TRBV7-8 and TRBJ1-1, with 7 positions matching TRBD1. Germline lookup yields CDR1 SGHVS and CDR2 FQNEAQ. The trim removed 1 base at V and 4 bases at J, leaving 6 bases unmatched. The CDR3 extends over 15 amino acids.

This rearrangement joins TRBV6-1 to TRBJ1-2; tentative D call: TRBD1 (6 bases). CDR3 size: 15 residues. Trimming pared 3 bases from V and 4 bases from J, leaving 15 bases between. Germline CDR1 reads MNHNS; CDR2 reads SASEGT. CDR3 sequence (DNA): TGTGCCAGCAGTGATTTACAGGGTGAGGCCTATGGCTACACCTTC. This gives the protein CASSDLQGEAYGYTF.

A note on this clone: The sample carries other DNA sequences with the same CDR3. CDR3 protein: CASSLGSGTGELFF. CDR3 DNA: TGTGCCAGCAGCTTAGGGTCGGGGACCGGGGAGCTGTTTTTT. This chain links TRBV7-6 with TRBJ2-2; weak D call: TRBD2 (5 bases). CDR3 length: 14 amino acids. The V gene's germline CDR1 is SGHVS and CDR2 FNYEAQ. The V end was cut by 1 base, the J end by 5 bases, with 8 bases between.

The V and J genes are TRBV5-1 and TRBJ1-2, with TRBD1 as a possible D gene (5 bases). Trimming removed 4 bases from V and 6 bases from J, with 13 bases in between. The germline V gene has CDR1 SGHRS and CDR2 YFSETQ. The CDR3 is 13 amino acids. The CDR3 region has the DNA TGCGCCAGCAGCCCCCCTGGAGGGGATGGCTACACCTTC. It translates to CASSPPGGDGYTF.

The rearrangement links TRBV5-1 to TRBJ2-5; D remains unclear. CDR3 size: 13 residues. In germline, CDR1 is SGHRS, CDR2 YFSETQ. Trimming took 0 bases from V and 2 from J, leaving 5 bases between them. The CDR3 DNA reads TGCGCCAGCAGCTTGGTGGAGCAAGAGACCCAGTACTTC. Translated: CASSLVEQETQYF.

This clone was picked up one time. J is TRBJ1-4 and V is TRBV6-6; 9 positions match TRBD1. CDR1 and CDR2 (germline): MNHNY, SVGAGI (reference sequence). This CDR3 has 15 amino acids. V trimming: 4 bases; J trimming: 5 bases; junction bases outside the gene matches: 5. DNA for the CDR3: TGTGCCAGCAGTTCGTCGACAGGGGGGAATGAAAAACTGTTTTTT. It translates to CASSSSTGGNEKLFF.

The chain recombines TRBV5-4 with TRBJ1-1; D is undetermined. Between the trimmed V and J ends, which lost 4 bases and 0 bases, there was a span of 13 bases. Germline loops: CDR1 SGHNT, CDR2 YYREEE (reference sequence). CDR3 size: 15 residues. The CDR3 sequence: CASSTHSSMNTEAFF. DNA for the CDR3: TGTGCCAGCAGCACTCACAGCAGTATGAACACTGAAGCTTTCTTT.

CDR3 protein: CASSMQDGNQPQHF. The CDR3 DNA reads TGTGCCAGTAGTATGCAGGACGGCAATCAGCCCCAGCATTTT. The rearrangement uses TRBV19 and TRBJ1-5; unclear D gene. CDR3 length: 14 amino acids. Trimming stripped 3 bases from V and 2 bases from J, with 8 bases between. Germline V gene data show CDR1 as LNHDA and CDR2 as SQIVND (reference sequence).

The chain employs TRBV27 and TRBJ1-5, with D hard to call. Germline assignment: CDR1 MNHEY and CDR2 SMNVEV (reference sequence). The germline V and J ends were trimmed by 8 bases and 3 bases, with 8 bases remaining between them. The CDR3 is 12 residues long. This CDR3 is CASGRINQPQHF. Here the CDR3 DNA reads TGTGCCAGCGGGCGGATCAATCAGCCCCAGCATTTT.

This chain joins TRBV6-5 and TRBJ2-1, with D perhaps being TRBD1 or TRBD2 (5 bases each). This CDR3 has 13 residues. CDR1 is MNHEY and CDR2 is SVGAGI in the germline V gene. V was trimmed by 10 bases and J by 2 bases, leaving 12 bases between them. CDR3 DNA: TGTGCCACCCTTGGGGGTACCTACAATGAGCAGTTCTTC. Amino acid sequence: CATLGGTYNEQFF.

The chain uses TRBV6-5 and TRBJ2-7, with D perhaps matching TRBD1 or TRBD2 (5 bases each). There are 14 residues in the CDR3. Germline V CDR1 and CDR2: MNHEY, SVGAGI. The germline V and J ends were trimmed by 2 bases and 2 bases, with 10 bases remaining between them. The CDR3 nucleotides read TGTGCCAGCAGTTACACGGGACCAACCTACGAGCAGTACTTC. It translates to CASSYTGPTYEQYF.

This chain joins TRBV25-1 and TRBJ2-5; the D is unclear. Trimming left V 0 bases short and J 2 bases short, with 4 bases between. Germline CDR1 reads MGHDK; CDR2 reads SYGVNS. The CDR3 is 13 residues long. In DNA form, the CDR3 reads TGTGCCAGCAGTGAATACAGACAAGAGACCCAGTACTTC. Translated: CASSEYRQETQYF.

V gene TRBV27 combines with J gene TRBJ1-5, with D uncertain. This CDR3 has 14 amino acids. The germline V gene encodes CDR1 MNHEY and CDR2 SMNVEV (reference sequence). Trimming took 4 bases from V and 3 from J, leaving 10 bases between them. CDR3 DNA: TGTGCCAGCAGTTCAACAGATTTCAATCAGCCCCAGCATTTT. This sequence encodes CASSSTDFNQPQHF.

This chain connects TRBV5-1 to TRBJ2-7; tentative D call: TRBD1 (5 bases). CDR1 is SGHRS, CDR2 YFSETQ, per germline. Trimming left V 4 bases short and J 0 bases short, with 14 bases between. CDR3 length equals 15 residues. Here the CDR3 DNA reads TGCGCCAGCAGCCCCCAGGGCACGAGCTCCTACGAGCAGTACTTC. It codes for CASSPQGTSSYEQYF.

V and J are TRBV2 and TRBJ2-7; TRBD1 matches 11 bases. The CDR3 consists of 14 residues. CDR1 SNHLY and CDR2 FYNNEI come from the germline V gene. Trimming took 6 bases from V and 5 from J; bases not matched to a gene: 6. The CDR3 protein is CASRVGQGANEQYF. The CDR3 bases are TGTGCCAGCAGGGTCGGACAGGGGGCGAACGAGCAGTACTTC.